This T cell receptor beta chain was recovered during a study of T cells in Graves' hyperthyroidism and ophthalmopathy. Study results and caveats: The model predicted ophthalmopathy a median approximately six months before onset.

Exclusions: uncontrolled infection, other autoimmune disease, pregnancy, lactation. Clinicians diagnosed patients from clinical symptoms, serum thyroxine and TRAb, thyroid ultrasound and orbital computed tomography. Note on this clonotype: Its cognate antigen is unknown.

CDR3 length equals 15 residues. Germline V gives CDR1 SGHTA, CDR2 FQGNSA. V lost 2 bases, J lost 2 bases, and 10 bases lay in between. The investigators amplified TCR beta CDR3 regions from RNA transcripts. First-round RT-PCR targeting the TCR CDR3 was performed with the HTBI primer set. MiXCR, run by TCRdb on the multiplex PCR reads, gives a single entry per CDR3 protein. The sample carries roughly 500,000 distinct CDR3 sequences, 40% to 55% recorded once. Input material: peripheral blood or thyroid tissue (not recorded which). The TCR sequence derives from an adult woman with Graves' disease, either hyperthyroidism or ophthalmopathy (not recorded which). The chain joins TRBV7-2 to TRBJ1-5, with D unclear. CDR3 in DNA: TGTGCCAGCAGCTTAAAGTCCGGGGGCAATCAGCCCCAGCATTTT. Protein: CASSLKSGGNQPQHF.